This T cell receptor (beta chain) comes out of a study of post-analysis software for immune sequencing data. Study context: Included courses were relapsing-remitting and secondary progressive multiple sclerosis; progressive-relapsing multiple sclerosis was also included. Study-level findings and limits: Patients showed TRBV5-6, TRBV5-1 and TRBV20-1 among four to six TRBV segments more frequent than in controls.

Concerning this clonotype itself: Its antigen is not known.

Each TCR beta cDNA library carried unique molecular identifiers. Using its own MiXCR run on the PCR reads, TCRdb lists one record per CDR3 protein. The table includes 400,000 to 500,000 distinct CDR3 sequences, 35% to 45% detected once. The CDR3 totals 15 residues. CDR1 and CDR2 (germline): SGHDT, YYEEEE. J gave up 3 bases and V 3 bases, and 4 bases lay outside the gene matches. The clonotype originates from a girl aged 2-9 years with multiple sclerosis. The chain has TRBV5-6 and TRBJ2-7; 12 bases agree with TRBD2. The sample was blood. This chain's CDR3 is CASSSGLAGFYEQYF. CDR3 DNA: TGTGCCAGCAGCTCCGGACTAGCGGGATTCTACGAGCAGTACTTC.